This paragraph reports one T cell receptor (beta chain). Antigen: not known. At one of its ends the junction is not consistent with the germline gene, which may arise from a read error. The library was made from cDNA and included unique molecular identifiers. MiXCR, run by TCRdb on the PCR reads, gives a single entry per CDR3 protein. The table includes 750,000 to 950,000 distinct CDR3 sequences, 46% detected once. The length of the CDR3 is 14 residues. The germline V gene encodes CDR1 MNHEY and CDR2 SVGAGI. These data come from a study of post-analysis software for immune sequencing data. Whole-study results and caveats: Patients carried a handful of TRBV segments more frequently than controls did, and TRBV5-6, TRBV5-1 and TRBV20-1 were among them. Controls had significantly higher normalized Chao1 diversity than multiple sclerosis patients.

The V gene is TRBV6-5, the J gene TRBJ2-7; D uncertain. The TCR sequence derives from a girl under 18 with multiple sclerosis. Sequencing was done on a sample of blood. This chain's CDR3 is CAGSYGPSSYEQYF. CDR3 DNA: TGTGCCGGCAGTTACGGACCGAGCTCCTACGAGCAGTACTTC.